This T cell receptor (beta chain) appears in the sequencing data of a study of radiotherapy plus CTLA-4 blockade in lung cancer. TCRdb's table, derived via immunoSEQ multiplex PCR, lists solely in-frame clones and lacks some. Of roughly 50,000 clones in the sample, less than 85% were seen once. Germline V gene sequence: CDR1 SGDLS, CDR2 YYNGEE. The CDR3 has 15 amino acids. V lost 4 bases to trimming and J lost 2 bases, with 13 bases between them. The sample here was peripheral blood, taken from a patient treated with radiotherapy plus ipilimumab. The chain combines TRBV9 with TRBJ1-5; tentative D call: TRBD1 (5 bases). The sequence came from a human donor with non-small cell lung cancer who had stable disease on radiotherapy plus ipilimumab. CDR3 DNA: TGTGCCAGCAGCTTAGGCAGGGCCCGCAATCAGCCCCAGCATTTT. Amino acid sequence: CASSLGRARNQPQHF.